Given below is one T cell receptor beta chain in context. Antigen unknown. This entry is derived from a study of T cells in Graves' hyperthyroidism and ophthalmopathy. The CDR3 is 11 amino acids. Germline loops: CDR1 DFQATT, CDR2 SNEGSKA (reference sequence). The V gene lost 3 bases and the J gene lost 7 bases, with 7 bases spanning the gap. Study-level points and caveats: Most thyroid clonotypes that were expanded above 0.001 also turned up in blood.

RNA transcripts gave rise to amplified TCR beta CDR3 regions. HTBI primers drove first-round RT-PCR of the TCR CDR3. TCRdb analysed the multiplex PCR reads with MiXCR anew, one entry per CDR3 protein. Among 300,000 to 450,000 distinct CDR3 sequences listed, roughly 12% were seen once. The rearrangement links TRBV20-1 to TRBJ2-1; D is undetermined. What was sequenced was blood. The clonotype was recovered from a man aged 30-40 years with Graves' hyperthyroidism that later progressed to Graves' ophthalmopathy. The CDR3 loop reads CSASYTNEQFF. CDR3 in DNA: TGCAGTGCTAGTTATACTAATGAGCAGTTCTTC.